This record concerns one T cell receptor beta chain sequence. What it binds is unknown. These data come from a study of cytomegalovirus exposure and HLA in healthy donors. Study context: Unique TCR beta sequences numbering some 120 million came from around 180 million T cells in an earlier analysis.

The study, taken as a whole, reports: Association of a missense DCLRE1C variant with TCR beta V- and J-gene trimming was reported in a later analysis. When presence/absence was analysed, sequencing depth was taken to be roughly uniform across donors.

The V gene's germline CDR1 is ENHRY and CDR2 SYGVKD. The CDR3 is 12 residues long. V was pared by 3 bases and J by 7 bases, with 9 bases between. The PCR ran on 60 Vbeta and 13 Jbeta primers. Produced via immunoSEQ multiplex PCR; TCRdb's table is partial and in-frame only. Its table records around 110,000 clones. The source is a middle-aged man in good health and CMV-seropositive. The chain recombines TRBV10-3 with TRBJ1-1; D uncertain. Specimen: PBMCs. CDR3 sequence reads: CAISDAGFEAFF. The CDR3 nucleotides are TGTGCCATCAGTGACGCCGGTTTTGAAGCTTTCTTT.